The 8 T cell receptor beta chains in this list originate from one sample, sequenced in a study of early T cells in non-severe SARS-CoV-2 infection. TCRdb passed the 5' RACE reads through MiXCR, listing each CDR3 protein once. Counted here are around 50,000 distinct CDR3 sequences, about 12% occurring once; the ten biggest clones make up 9.1%. Material for sequencing was whole blood. Receptors originate from an adult who was a healthcare worker with PCR-confirmed SARS-CoV-2 infection or an uninfected control (not recorded which).

The V and J genes are TRBV28 and TRBJ1-4; no reliable D call. Trimming stripped 3 bases from V and 15 bases from J, with 14 bases between. CDR1 and CDR2 (germline): MDHEN, SYDVKM. This CDR3 has 12 amino acids. The CDR3 DNA reads TGTGCCAGCAGTTTCGGGTACTTGCAGGTGTTTTTT. As protein: CASSFGYLQVFF. Full variable domain (remainder filled in from reference TRBV28 and TRBJ1-4): DVKVTQSSRYLVKRTGEKVFLECVQDMDHENMFWYRQDPGLGLRLIYFSYDVKMKEKGDIPEGYSVSREKKERFSLILESASTNQTSMYLCASSFGYLQVFFGSGTQLSVL.

This clonotype was observed a few times. The gene calls are TRBV29-1 and TRBJ1-1; D ambiguous. Germline V gives CDR1 SQVTM, CDR2 ANQGSEA. Deletions cut 6 bases from V and 2 bases from J, with 13 bases between. CDR3 length: 13 amino acids. The CDR3 reads CSVGRTANTEAFF. CDR3 nucleotides: TGCAGCGTAGGTAGGACGGCTAACACTGAAGCTTTCTTT.

This clonotype was seen at least ten times. V is TRBV12-3 or TRBV12-4 and J is TRBJ2-7; the D call may be TRBD1 or TRBD2 (5 bases each). The CDR3 has 15 residues. The germline V and J ends were trimmed by 5 bases and 4 bases, with 18 bases remaining between them. The CDR3 is CASSAPEGLRYEQYF. CDR3 DNA: TGTGCCAGCAGTGCCCCCGAGGGGTTGAGATACGAGCAGTACTTC.

This clonotype was seen repeatedly, ten times or more. This rearrangement joins TRBV11-2 to TRBJ2-7; 9 bases agree with TRBD1. CDR3 length equals 15 residues. J lost 1 base, V lost 0 bases, and 1 base had no gene match. Germline CDR1 is SGHAT and CDR2 is FQNNGV. The CDR3 bases are TGTGCCAGCAGCTTAGAAGGGACAGGGTCCTACGAGCAGTACTTC. This codes for CASSLEGTGSYEQYF.

The rearrangement links TRBV11-2 to TRBJ2-3, with D possibly matching TRBD2 (5 bases). V lost 1 base to trimming and J lost 6 bases, with 5 bases between them. CDR1 SGHAT and CDR2 FQNNGV come from the germline V gene. The CDR3 covers 12 residues. The CDR3 reads CASSLGGDTQYF. Here the CDR3 DNA reads TGTGCCAGCAGCTTAGGAGGGGATACGCAGTATTTT. The entire variable domain, with the rest obtained from reference TRBV11-2 and TRBJ2-3, is as follows: EAGVAQSPRYKIIEKRQSVAFWCNPISGHATLYWYQQILGQGPKLLIQFQNNGVVDDSQLPKDRFSAERLKGVDSTLKIQPAKLEDSAVYLCASSLGGDTQYFGPGTRLTVL.

The chain uses TRBV6-2 or TRBV6-3 and TRBJ2-1; D is possibly TRBD2 (6 bases). CDR1 MNHEY and CDR2 SVGEGT come from the germline V gene. The V end was cut by 0 bases, the J end by 3 bases, with 15 bases between. This CDR3 has 17 amino acids. DNA for the CDR3: TGTGCCAGCAGTTACTCACCCCCGGGCGGGATCTACAATGAGCAGTTCTTC. Its protein product is CASSYSPPGGIYNEQFF.

V and J are TRBV7-9 and TRBJ2-5; 10 nucleotides agree with TRBD2. This CDR3 has 16 residues. Trimming took 1 base from V and 2 from J; bases not matched to a gene: 4. CDR1 and CDR2 from the germline V gene are SEHNR and FQNEAQ (reference sequence). The CDR3 sequence: CASSLVQRGGQETQYF. CDR3 coding DNA: TGTGCCAGCAGCTTAGTCCAGCGGGGGGGACAAGAGACCCAGTACTTC.

This chain joins TRBV20-1 and TRBJ1-6; D is uncertain. This CDR3 comprises 13 residues. The V end lost 5 bases, the J end lost 13 bases, and 18 bases lay between the germline ends. From germline, CDR1 is DFQATT and CDR2 SNEGSKA (reference sequence). This CDR3 is CSAPAGGGGPLHF. The CDR3, as DNA: TGCAGTGCTCCCGCAGGTGGAGGTGGGCCCCTCCACTTT.